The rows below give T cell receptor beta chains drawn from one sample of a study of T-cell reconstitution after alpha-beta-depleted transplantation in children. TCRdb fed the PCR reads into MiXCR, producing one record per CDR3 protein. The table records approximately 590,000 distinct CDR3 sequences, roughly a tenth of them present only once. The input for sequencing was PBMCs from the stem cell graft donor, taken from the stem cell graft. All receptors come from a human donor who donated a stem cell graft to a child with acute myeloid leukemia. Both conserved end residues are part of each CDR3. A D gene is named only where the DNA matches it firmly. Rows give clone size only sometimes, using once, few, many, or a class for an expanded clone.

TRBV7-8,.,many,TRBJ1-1,TGTGCCAGCAGCTTAGTAGGTTTTAGGCAGCCGGGCGGAGCTTTCTTT,CASSLVGFRQPGGAFF
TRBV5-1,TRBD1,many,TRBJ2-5,TGCGCCAGCAGACCGACAGGGGGTAATGTCAGAGAGACCCAGTACTTC,CASRPTGGNVRETQYF
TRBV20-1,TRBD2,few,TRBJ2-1,TGCAGTGCTAGAGGAGGTAGCGGGATCTATGAGCAGTTCTTC,CSARGGSGIYEQFF
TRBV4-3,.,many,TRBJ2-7,TGCGCCAGCAGCCGCCTTCGGGACACCTCCTACGAGCAGTACTTC,CASSRLRDTSYEQYF
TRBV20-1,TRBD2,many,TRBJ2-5,TGCAGTGCTAATAGCGGGTCGGAGACCCAGTACTTC,CSANSGSETQYF
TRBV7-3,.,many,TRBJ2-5,TGTGCCAGCAGCCCAATTCCTGGGTCGGAACAAGAGACCCAGTACTTC,CASSPIPGSEQETQYF
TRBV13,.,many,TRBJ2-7,TGTGCCAGCAGCTTACGTAGACTCAACTACGAGCAGTACTTC,CASSLRRLNYEQYF
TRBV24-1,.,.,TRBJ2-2,TGTGCCACCAGTGATAGCAGGGATTCCGGGGAGCTGTTTTTT,CATSDSRDSGELFF
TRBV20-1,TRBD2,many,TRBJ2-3,TGCAGTGCTAGAGATGGGGCTAGCGGGAGCGATACGCAGTATTTT,CSARDGASGSDTQYF
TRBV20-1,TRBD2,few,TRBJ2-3,TGCAGTGCTAGCACTAGCGGGAAAAGAACAGATACGCAGTATTTT,CSASTSGKRTDTQYF
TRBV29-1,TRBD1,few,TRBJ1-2,TGCAGCGTTGAGAGAACGTCGGGACAGAGCTATGGCTACACCTTC,CSVERTSGQSYGYTF
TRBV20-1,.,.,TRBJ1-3,TGCAGTGCTAGAGATCGAGGGGGATTAAACACCATATATTTT,CSARDRGGLNTIYF
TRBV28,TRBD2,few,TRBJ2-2,TGTGCCGGGAGAGGGAGCGGGAGCACCGGGGAGCTGTTTTTT,CAGRGSGSTGELFF
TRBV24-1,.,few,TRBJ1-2,TGTGCCACCAGTGAAGCGGGTAAAGGGACCCCCGGAGCGTCGGGCTACACCTTC,CATSEAGKGTPGASGYTF
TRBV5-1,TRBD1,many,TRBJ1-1,TGCGCCAGCAGCATGGGACAGCTGAACACTGAAGCTTTCTTT,CASSMGQLNTEAFF
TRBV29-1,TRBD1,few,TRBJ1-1,TGCAGCGTGGATCAATCTACAGGGGCTCGGAACACTGAAGCTTTCTTT,CSVDQSTGARNTEAFF
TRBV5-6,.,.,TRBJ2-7,TGTGCCAGCAGCCCCGTGGTCGGAGGGGGCGAGACCTACGAGCAGTACTTC,CASSPVVGGGETYEQYF
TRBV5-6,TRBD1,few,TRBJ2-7,TGTGCCAGCAGCCGAGACAGGGGAGGCGAGCAGTACTTC,CASSRDRGGEQYF
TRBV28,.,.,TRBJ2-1,TGTGCCAGCAGTTTTTGGGGTGAGCAGTTCTTC,CASSFWGEQFF
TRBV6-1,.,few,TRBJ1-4,TGTGCCAGCAGTGTGAACAGGCGTAATGAAAAACTGTTTTTT,CASSVNRRNEKLFF
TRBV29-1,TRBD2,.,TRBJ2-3,TGCAGCGTTGAAGGGGCCAGACTAGCGGGCACAGATACGCAGTATTTT,CSVEGARLAGTDTQYF
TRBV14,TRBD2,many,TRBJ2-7,TGTGCCAGCAGCCCAGGACTAGCGGGAGCAACCGAGCAGTACTTC,CASSPGLAGATEQYF
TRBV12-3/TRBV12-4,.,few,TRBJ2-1,TGTGCCAGCAGCGGGGACCTGTCCGGGAATGAGCAGTTCTTC,CASSGDLSGNEQFF
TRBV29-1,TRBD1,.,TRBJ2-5,TGCAGCGTTGTGATGGACAGGGGCCCTCAAGAGACCCAGTACTTC,CSVVMDRGPQETQYF
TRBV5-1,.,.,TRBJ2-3,TGCGCCAGCAAAAGGGCGGCGCAAACAGATACGCAGTATTTT,CASKRAAQTDTQYF
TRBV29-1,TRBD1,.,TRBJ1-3,TGCAGCGTTGATAAACGGGACAGAGGTTCTGGAGGAAACACCATATATTTT,CSVDKRDRGSGGNTIYF
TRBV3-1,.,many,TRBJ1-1,TGTGCCAGCAGCATTAAAACGAACACTGAAGCTTTCTTT,CASSIKTNTEAFF
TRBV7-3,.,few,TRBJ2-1,TGTGCCAGCAGCTTCGCTAGGGCAGATGAGCAGTTCTTC,CASSFARADEQFF
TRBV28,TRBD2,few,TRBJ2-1,TGTGCCAGCAGTTTTGCGGGAGAGGCGGATGAGCAGTTCTTC,CASSFAGEADEQFF
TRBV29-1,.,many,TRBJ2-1,TGCAGCGTTGTTCCCGCCCCCGATGAGCAGTTCTTC,CSVVPAPDEQFF
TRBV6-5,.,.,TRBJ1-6,TGTGCCAGCAGTTACTCCCCTTCCAGGGTTGAGAGGAATTCACCCCTCCACTTT,CASSYSPSRVERNSPLHF
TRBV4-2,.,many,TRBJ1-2,TGTGCCAGCAGCCCGGACAGAAGCGCTAACTATGGCTACACCTTC,CASSPDRSANYGYTF
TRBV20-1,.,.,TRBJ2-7,TGCAGTGCCCCCGAGGGGGGGAGGGCCCTTGGGGAGCAGTACTTC,CSAPEGGRALGEQYF
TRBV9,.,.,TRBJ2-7,TGTGCCAGCAGCCCACGGTTGATAGCGGCAGGTTACGAGCAGTACTTC,CASSPRLIAAGYEQYF
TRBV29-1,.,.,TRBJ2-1,TGCAGCGTTGAGCCAGGCAACAATGAGCAGTTCTTC,CSVEPGNNEQFF
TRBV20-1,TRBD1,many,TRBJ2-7,TGCAGTGCTAGAAGGGACAGGGGTTTCTACGAGCAGTACTTC,CSARRDRGFYEQYF
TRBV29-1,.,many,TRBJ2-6,TGCAGCGTTGAAGATAGGGCCTTCTCTGGGGCCAACGTCCTGACTTTC,CSVEDRAFSGANVLTF
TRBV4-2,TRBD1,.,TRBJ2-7,TGTGCCAGCAGCGCCGAGGACAGGCAATACGAGCAGTACTTC,CASSAEDRQYEQYF
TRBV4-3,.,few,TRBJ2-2,TGCGCCAGCAGCCAAGATCTACAGGCCCCCGGGGAGCTGTTTTTT,CASSQDLQAPGELFF
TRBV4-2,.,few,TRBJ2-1,TGTGCCAGCAGCCGCCCGGAACCAGCGGCGGATTCGGACAATGAGCAGTTCTTC,CASSRPEPAADSDNEQFF
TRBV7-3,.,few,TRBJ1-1,TGTGCCAGCAGCTATGCCGGGGGGAACACTGAAGCTTTCTTT,CASSYAGGNTEAFF
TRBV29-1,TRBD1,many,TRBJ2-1,TGCACCAGTGAGCCGGGACAGGGGGCCAATGAGCAGTTCTTC,CTSEPGQGANEQFF
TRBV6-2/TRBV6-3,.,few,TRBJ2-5,TGTGCCAGCAGAACGGCGGTGTCCCTCGGGGCGGAGACCCAGTACTTC,CASRTAVSLGAETQYF
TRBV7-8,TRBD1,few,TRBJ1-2,TGTGCCAGCAGCCCAGCGGGACAGGGCGTTTTTAACTATGGCTACACCTTC,CASSPAGQGVFNYGYTF
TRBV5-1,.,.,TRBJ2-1,TGCGCCAGCAGCTTGGAGGGAGACTCCTACAATGAGCAGTTCTTC,CASSLEGDSYNEQFF
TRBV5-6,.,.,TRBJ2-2,TGTGCCAGCAGCTTTCGTAATCGAGCCAACACCGGGGAGCTGTTTTTT,CASSFRNRANTGELFF